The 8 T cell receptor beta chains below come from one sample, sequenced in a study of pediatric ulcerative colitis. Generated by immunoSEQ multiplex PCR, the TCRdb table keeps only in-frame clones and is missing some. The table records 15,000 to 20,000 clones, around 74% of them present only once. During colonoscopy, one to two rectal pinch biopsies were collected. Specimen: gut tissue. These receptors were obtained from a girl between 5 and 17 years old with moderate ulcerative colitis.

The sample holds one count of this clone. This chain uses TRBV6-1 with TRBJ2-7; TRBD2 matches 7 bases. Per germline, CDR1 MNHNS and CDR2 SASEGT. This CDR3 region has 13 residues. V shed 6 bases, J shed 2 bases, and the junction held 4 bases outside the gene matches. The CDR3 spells CASRASGPYEQYF. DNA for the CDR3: TGTGCCAGCAGGGCTAGCGGCCCCTACGAGCAGTACTTC.

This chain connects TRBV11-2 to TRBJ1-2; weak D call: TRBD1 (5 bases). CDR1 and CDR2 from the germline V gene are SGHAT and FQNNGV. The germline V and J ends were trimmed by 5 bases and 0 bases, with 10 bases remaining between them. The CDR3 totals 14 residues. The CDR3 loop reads CASSALQANYGYTF. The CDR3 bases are TGTGCCAGCAGCGCCTTACAGGCTAACTATGGCTACACCTTC.

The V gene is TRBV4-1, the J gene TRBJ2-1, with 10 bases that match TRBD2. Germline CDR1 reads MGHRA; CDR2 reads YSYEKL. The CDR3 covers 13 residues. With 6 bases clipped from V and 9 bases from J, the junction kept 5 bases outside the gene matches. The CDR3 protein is CASRGTSESEQFF. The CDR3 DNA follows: TGCGCCAGCAGGGGGACTAGCGAGAGTGAGCAGTTCTTC.

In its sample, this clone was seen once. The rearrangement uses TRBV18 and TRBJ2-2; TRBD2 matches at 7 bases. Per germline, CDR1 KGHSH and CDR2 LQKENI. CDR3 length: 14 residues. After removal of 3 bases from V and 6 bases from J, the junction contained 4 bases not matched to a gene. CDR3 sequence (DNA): TGTGCCAGCTCACCCTATCGGGGGGCCGGGGAGCTGTTTTTT. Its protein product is CASSPYRGAGELFF.

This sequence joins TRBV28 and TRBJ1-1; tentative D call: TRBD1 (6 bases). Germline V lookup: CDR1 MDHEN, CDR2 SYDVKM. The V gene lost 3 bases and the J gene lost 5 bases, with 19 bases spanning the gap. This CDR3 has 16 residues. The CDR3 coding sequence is TGTGCCAGCAGTTTCCCCTTCGGGGGGGGCGGAACTGAAGCTTTCTTT. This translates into CASSFPFGGGGTEAFF.

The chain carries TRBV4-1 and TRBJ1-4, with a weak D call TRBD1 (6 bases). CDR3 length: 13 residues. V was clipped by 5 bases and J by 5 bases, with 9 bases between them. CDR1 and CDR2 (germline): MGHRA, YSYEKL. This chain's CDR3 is CASSRTVNEKLFF. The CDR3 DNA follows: TGCGCCAGCAGCAGGACAGTAAATGAAAAACTGTTTTTT.

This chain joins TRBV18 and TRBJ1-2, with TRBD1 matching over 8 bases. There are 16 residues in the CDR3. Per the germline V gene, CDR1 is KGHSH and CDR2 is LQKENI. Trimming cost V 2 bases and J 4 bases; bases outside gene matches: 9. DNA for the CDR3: TGTGCCAGCTCACCATCAAGCCAGGGGGCCGGCTATGGCTACACCTTC. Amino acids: CASSPSSQGAGYGYTF.

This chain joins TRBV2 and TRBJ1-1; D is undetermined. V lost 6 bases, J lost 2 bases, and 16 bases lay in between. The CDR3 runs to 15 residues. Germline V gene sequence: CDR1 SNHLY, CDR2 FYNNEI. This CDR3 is CASRASGVANTEAFF. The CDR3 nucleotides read TGTGCCAGCAGGGCCAGCGGTGTCGCCAACACTGAAGCTTTCTTT.